This TCR beta chain was sequenced in a study of cytomegalovirus exposure and HLA in healthy donors. CDR1 is LNHNV and CDR2 is YYDKDF in the germline V gene (reference sequence). This CDR3 comprises 12 residues. V lost 9 bases and J lost 7; bases outside the gene matches: 3. The study ran its PCR with 60 Vbeta and 13 Jbeta primers. Clones were read by immunoSEQ multiplex PCR, and TCRdb kept only the in-frame ones, dropping some. The profile shows about 150,000 clones, around 72% of them singletons. The study, taken as a whole, reports: CMV serostatus was the sole immune exposure information available.

About this clone itself: The target antigen is unknown.

The TCR originated in a middle-aged man in good health and CMV-seronegative. The genes are TRBV15 and TRBJ1-5; 10 bases match TRBD1. The sequencing sample was made of PBMCs. CDR3 sequence (DNA): TGTGCCACTCGGACAGGGGGACAGCCCCAGCATTTT. Translation gives CATRTGGQPQHF. Combining the CDR3 with reference TRBV15 and TRBJ1-5 gives the whole variable domain DAMVIQNPRYQVTQFGKPVTLSCSQTLNHNVMYWYQQKSSQAPKLLFHYYDKDFNNEADTPDNFQSRRPNTSFCFLDIRSPGLGDTAMYLCATRTGGQPQHFGDGTRLSIL.